The 3 T cell receptor beta chains below were found in one sample sequenced in a study of T cell repertoires in cytomegalovirus infection. TCRdb reanalysed the reads using MiXCR and keeps one entry per CDR3 protein. The data contain 200,000 to 300,000 distinct CDR3 sequences, roughly 15% of them seen just once; the ten biggest clones take up roughly 8.9%. Sequencing was carried out using PBMCs. All receptors come from a human donor in good health (CMV status not recorded). Some clones in this sample may be carry-over from other donors' samples.

The chain recombines TRBV6-1 with TRBJ2-1, with TRBD2 matching 7 bases. J lost 2 bases, V lost 6 bases, and 7 bases had no gene match. The germline V gene has CDR1 MNHNS and CDR2 SASEGT. The CDR3 sequence is 15 residues long. The CDR3 DNA reads TGTGCCAGCAGCCAACTAGCGCCTACCTACAATGAGCAGTTCTTC. Translated, it gives CASSQLAPTYNEQFF.

The table lists this clonotype with many counts. This chain connects TRBV7-9 to TRBJ2-6; unclear D gene. CDR3 length equals 14 residues. V lost 5 bases, J lost 4 bases, and 9 bases lay in between. From germline, CDR1 is SEHNR and CDR2 FQNEAQ (reference sequence). CDR3 nucleotides: TGTGCCAGCAGCACGTCCTCAGGGGCCAACGTCCTGACTTTC. Amino acids: CASSTSSGANVLTF.

This clonotype has at least ten counts. The chain has TRBV10-2 and TRBJ1-5, with D hard to call. This CDR3 comprises 14 residues. Trimming took off 3 bases at V and 5 bases at J, with 11 bases between the two ends. Germline-derived CDR1 and CDR2 are WSHSY and SAAADI. The CDR3 nucleotides read TGCGCCAGCAGTGAACCGGGAACGGATCAGCCCCAGCATTTT. Its protein is CASSEPGTDQPQHF.